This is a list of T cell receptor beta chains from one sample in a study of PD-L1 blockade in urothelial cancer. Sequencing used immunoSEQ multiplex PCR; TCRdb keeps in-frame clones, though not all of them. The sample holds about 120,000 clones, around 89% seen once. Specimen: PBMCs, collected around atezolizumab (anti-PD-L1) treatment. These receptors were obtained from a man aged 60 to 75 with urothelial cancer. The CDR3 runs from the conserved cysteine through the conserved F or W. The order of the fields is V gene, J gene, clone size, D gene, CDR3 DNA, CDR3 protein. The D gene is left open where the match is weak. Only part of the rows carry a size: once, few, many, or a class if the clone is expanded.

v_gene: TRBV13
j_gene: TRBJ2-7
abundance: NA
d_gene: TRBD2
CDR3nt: TGTGCCAGCAGCTCAGGACTAGCGGGTCCCTACGAGCAGTACTTC
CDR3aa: CASSSGLAGPYEQYF

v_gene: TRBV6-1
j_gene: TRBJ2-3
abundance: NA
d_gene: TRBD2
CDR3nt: TGTGCCAGCCGGCGGGGGAGGGGTTCAGGAGATACGCAGTATTTT
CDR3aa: CASRRGRGSGDTQYF

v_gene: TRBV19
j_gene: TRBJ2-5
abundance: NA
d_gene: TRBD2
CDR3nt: TGTGCCAGTAGTCCGGGAGGACGGAAGACCCAGTACTTC
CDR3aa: CASSPGGRKTQYF

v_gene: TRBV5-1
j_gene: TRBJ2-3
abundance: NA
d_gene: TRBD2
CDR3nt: TGCGCCAGCAGCCCAGGACTAGCGGGAGCAGATACGCAGTATTTT
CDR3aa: CASSPGLAGADTQYF

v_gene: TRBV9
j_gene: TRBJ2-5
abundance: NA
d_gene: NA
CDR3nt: TGTGCCAGCAGCGTAGACCAGCAAGAGACCCAGTACTTC
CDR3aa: CASSVDQQETQYF

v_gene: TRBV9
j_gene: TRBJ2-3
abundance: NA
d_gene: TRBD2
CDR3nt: TGTGCCAGCAGCGTAGACCGGGGGGGCCGAGATACGCAGTATTTT
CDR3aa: CASSVDRGGRDTQYF

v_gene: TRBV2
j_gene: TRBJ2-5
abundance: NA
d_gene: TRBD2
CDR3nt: TGTGCCAGCCGTCGAGAGGGAGGGGTGGAGACCCAGTACTTC
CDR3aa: CASRREGGVETQYF

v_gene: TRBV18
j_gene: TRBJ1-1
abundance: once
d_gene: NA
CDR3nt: TGTGCCAGCTCCCCAGGTTTGCGCCAATTTGAAGCTTTCTTT
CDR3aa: CASSPGLRQFEAFF

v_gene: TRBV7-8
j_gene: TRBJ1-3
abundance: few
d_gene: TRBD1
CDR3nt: TGTGCCAGCAGCTTATATAGACCGGGACAGGGAAACACCATATATTTT
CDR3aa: CASSLYRPGQGNTIYF

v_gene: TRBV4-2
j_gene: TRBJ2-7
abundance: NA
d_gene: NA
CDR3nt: TGTGCCAGCAGCCAGGCTTTGGGCCCCTACGAGCAGTACTTC
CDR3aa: CASSQALGPYEQYF

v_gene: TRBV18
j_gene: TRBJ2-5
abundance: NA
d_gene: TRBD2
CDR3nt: TGTGCCAGCTCACCTCCTAGCGGGACTCAAGAGAGCCAGTACTTC
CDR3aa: CASSPPSGTQESQYF

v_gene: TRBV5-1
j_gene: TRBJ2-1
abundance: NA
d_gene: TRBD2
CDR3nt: TGCGCCAGCGGTCGGGGGGATTACAATGAGCAGTTCTTC
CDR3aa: CASGRGDYNEQFF

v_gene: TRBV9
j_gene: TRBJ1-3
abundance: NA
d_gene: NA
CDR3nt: TGTGCCAGCAGCCCAGGGGTAGACACGTCTGGAAACACCATATATTTT
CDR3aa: CASSPGVDTSGNTIYF

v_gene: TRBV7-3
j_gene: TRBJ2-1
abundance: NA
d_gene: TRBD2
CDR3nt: TGTGCCAGCAGCCCGACTAGCGGCAGATACAATGAGCAGTTCTTC
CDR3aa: CASSPTSGRYNEQFF

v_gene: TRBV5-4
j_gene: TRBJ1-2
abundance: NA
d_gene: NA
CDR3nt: TGTGCCAGCAGCTCTCAGTTATATGCCTACACCTTC
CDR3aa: CASSSQLYAYTF

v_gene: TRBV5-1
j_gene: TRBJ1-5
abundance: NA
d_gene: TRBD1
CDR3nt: TGCGCCAGCAGTTTCTCGACAGGGAGTCAGCCCCAGCATTTT
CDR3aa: CASSFSTGSQPQHF

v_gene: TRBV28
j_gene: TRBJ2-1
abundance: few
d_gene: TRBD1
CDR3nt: TGTGCCAGCAGTCCGGGACAGGTAAATGAGCAGTTCTTC
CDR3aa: CASSPGQVNEQFF

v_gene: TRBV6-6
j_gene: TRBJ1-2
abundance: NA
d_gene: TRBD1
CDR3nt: TGTGCCAGCAGTCAGGACAGGCGTAGCTACACCTTC
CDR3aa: CASSQDRRSYTF

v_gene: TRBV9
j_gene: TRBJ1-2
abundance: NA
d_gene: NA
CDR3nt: TGTGCCAGCAGCGTAGATTCAGGGTACTATGGCTACACCTTC
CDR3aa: CASSVDSGYYGYTF

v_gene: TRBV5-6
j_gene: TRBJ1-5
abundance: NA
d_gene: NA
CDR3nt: TGTGCCAGCAGCTCGCTAAATCGGGGGTTTAATCAGCCCCAGCATTTT
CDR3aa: CASSSLNRGFNQPQHF

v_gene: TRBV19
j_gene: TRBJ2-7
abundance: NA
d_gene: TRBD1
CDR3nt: TGTGCCAGTAGTACGCGGACAGGGGGCTACGAGCAGTACTTC
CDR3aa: CASSTRTGGYEQYF

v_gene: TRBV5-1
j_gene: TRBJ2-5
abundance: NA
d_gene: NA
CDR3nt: TGCGCCAGCAGCTTTAGCGGTTTCCAAGAGACCCAGTACTTC
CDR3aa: CASSFSGFQETQYF

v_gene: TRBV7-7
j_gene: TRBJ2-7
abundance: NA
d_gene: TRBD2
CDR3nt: TGTGCCAGCAGCCCGACTAGCGGGGGCTACGAGCAGTACTTC
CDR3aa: CASSPTSGGYEQYF

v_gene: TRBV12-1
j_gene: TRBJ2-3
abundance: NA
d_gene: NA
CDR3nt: TGTGCCAGCAGCTTTGGTAGAGGACACCTCCTTAGCACAGATACGCAGTATTTT
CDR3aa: CASSFGRGHLLSTDTQYF

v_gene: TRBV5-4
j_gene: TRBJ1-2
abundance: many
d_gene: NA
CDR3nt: TGTGCCAGCAGCTTGGAACAGTCAGCTATTGGCTACACCTTC
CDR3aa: CASSLEQSAIGYTF

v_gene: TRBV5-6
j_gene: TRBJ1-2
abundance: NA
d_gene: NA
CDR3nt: TGTGCCAGCAGCTTGAGACAGTCAGTCTACTATGGCTACACCTTC
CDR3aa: CASSLRQSVYYGYTF

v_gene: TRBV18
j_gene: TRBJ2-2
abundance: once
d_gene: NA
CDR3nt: TGTGCCAGCTCACCACCGGAGTTGAACACCGGGGAGCTGTTTTTT
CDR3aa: CASSPPELNTGELFF

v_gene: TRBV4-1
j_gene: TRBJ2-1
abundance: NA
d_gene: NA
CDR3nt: TGCGCCAGCAGCCATAGGACAGAGCAGTTCTTC
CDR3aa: CASSHRTEQFF

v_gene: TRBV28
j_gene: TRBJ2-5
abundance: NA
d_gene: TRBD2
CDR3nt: TGTGCCAGCAGCAGACTAGCGGGGGCGGGAGAGACCCAGTACTTC
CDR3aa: CASSRLAGAGETQYF

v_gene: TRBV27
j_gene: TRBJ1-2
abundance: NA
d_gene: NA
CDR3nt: TGTGCCAGCAGATCGGGAAACTATGGCTACACCTTC
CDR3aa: CASRSGNYGYTF

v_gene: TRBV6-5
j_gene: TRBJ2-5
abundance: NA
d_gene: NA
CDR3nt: TGTGCCAGCAGTCGAAGCGCAGGGGGGTTAGAGACCCAGTACTTC
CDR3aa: CASSRSAGGLETQYF

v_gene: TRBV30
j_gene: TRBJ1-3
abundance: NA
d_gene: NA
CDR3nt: TGTGCCTGGAGCGTACTAACAGGTGGAAACACCATATATTTT
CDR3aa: CAWSVLTGGNTIYF

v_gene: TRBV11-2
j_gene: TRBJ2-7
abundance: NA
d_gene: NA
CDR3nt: TGTGCCAGCAGCTTAGGGGCACGGCAGGATTACGAGCAGTACTTC
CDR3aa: CASSLGARQDYEQYF

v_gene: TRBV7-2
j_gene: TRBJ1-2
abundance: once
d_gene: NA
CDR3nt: TGTGCCACCACTGGGGAGGGGAGCTATGGCTACACCTTC
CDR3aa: CATTGEGSYGYTF

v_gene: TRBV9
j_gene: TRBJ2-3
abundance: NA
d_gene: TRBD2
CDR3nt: TGTGCCAGCAGCGGGAGCGGGGGGGTAATTGAAGATACGCAGTATTTT
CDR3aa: CASSGSGGVIEDTQYF

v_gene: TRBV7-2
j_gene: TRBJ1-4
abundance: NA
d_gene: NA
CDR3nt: TGTGCCAGCAGCTTAGAGGCGGGAGGGGATCGGGGAAAACTGTTTTTT
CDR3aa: CASSLEAGGDRGKLFF